The present T cell receptor (beta chain) was sequenced within a study of T cell changes during pregnancy in multiple sclerosis. Assay used: immunoSEQ multiplex PCR; TCRdb lists only in-frame clones, some missing. The sample holds about 32,000 clones; roughly 91% are singletons and the top ten take about 3.8%. V was cut by 3 bases and J by 4 bases, with 15 bases left in between. CDR1 and CDR2 (germline): SEHNR, FQNEAQ (reference sequence). The CDR3 totals 15 residues. Material: CD8+ T cells from peripheral blood mononuclear cells, obtained in the second trimester of pregnancy. The sequence was collected from a female donor in good health, enrolled as a control in a pregnancy study. The chain recombines TRBV7-9 with TRBJ1-1, with D possibly being TRBD1 (5 bases). CDR3 nucleotide sequence: TGTGCCAGCAGCTTGTCCCGGGGGACTTTCACTGAAGCTTTCTTT. This sequence encodes CASSLSRGTFTEAFF.